This T cell receptor beta chain emerged from a study of radiotherapy plus CTLA-4 blockade in lung cancer. TCRdb's copy holds only in-frame clones and misses some; the assay was immunoSEQ multiplex PCR. The sample includes about 110,000 clones, over 65% of them seen just once. In germline, CDR1 is MNHEY, CDR2 SMNVEV (reference sequence). The V end was cut by 6 bases, the J end by 3 bases, with 15 bases between. The CDR3 covers 14 residues. The genes are TRBV27 and TRBJ2-7; D is unresolved. The source was peripheral blood, collected from a patient treated with radiotherapy plus ipilimumab. The source is a human donor with non-small cell lung cancer that progressed on radiotherapy plus ipilimumab. Some clones in this sample may be carry-over from other donors' samples. This chain's CDR3 is CASSPPGPFYEQYF. The DNA for the CDR3 is TGTGCCAGCAGCCCGCCCGGGCCCTTCTACGAGCAGTACTTC.